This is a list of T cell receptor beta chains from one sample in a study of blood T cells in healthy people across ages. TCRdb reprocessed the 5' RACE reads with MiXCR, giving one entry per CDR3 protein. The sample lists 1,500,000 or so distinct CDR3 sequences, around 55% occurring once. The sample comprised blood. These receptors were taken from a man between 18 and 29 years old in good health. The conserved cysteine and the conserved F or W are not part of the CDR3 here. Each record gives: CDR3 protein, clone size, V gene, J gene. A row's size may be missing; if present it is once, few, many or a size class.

CDR3aa: ASHHTGSSYEQY; abundance: .; v_gene: TRBV3-1; j_gene: TRBJ2-7
CDR3aa: SVERQTQETQY; abundance: .; v_gene: TRBV29-1; j_gene: .
CDR3aa: SVEGWRGTGGNIQY; abundance: few; v_gene: TRBV29-1; j_gene: TRBJ2-4
CDR3aa: SARDGTGGAYEQY; abundance: few; v_gene: TRBV20-1; j_gene: TRBJ2-7
CDR3aa: ASSEDNEQF; abundance: many; v_gene: TRBV2; j_gene: TRBJ2-1
CDR3aa: ASSQRLAGGYEQY; abundance: few; v_gene: TRBV4-1; j_gene: TRBJ2-7
CDR3aa: ASSLTPGTLEGYT; abundance: .; v_gene: TRBV5-1; j_gene: TRBJ1-2
CDR3aa: ASSYLKTYRVPEAF; abundance: few; v_gene: TRBV6-5; j_gene: TRBJ1-1
CDR3aa: ASSLRRANNEQF; abundance: .; v_gene: TRBV5-4; j_gene: TRBJ2-1
CDR3aa: ASSLGWQTSYNEQF; abundance: .; v_gene: TRBV7-9; j_gene: TRBJ2-1
CDR3aa: ASSEGLGGGYGYT; abundance: .; v_gene: TRBV2; j_gene: TRBJ1-2
CDR3aa: ASSLRLAHPADEQF; abundance: .; v_gene: TRBV14; j_gene: TRBJ2-1
CDR3aa: ASTGGATEAF; abundance: .; v_gene: TRBV6-6; j_gene: TRBJ1-1
CDR3aa: ASRGRVAGDEQY; abundance: few; v_gene: TRBV27; j_gene: TRBJ2-7
CDR3aa: ASEGDGAKNIQY; abundance: few; v_gene: TRBV12-3/TRBV12-4; j_gene: TRBJ2-4
CDR3aa: ASSYSRGSFVGEQF; abundance: .; v_gene: TRBV6-6; j_gene: TRBJ2-1
CDR3aa: ASSLWGNYGYT; abundance: .; v_gene: TRBV28; j_gene: TRBJ1-2
CDR3aa: ASSHLDREYEQF; abundance: .; v_gene: TRBV7-2; j_gene: TRBJ2-1
CDR3aa: AISESATSGGVGTGELF; abundance: .; v_gene: TRBV10-3; j_gene: TRBJ2-2
CDR3aa: ATRPSGGATDTQY; abundance: .; v_gene: TRBV6-5; j_gene: TRBJ2-3
CDR3aa: AISEQLDYEQY; abundance: .; v_gene: TRBV10-3; j_gene: TRBJ2-7
CDR3aa: ASRQVQQGFGQPQH; abundance: .; v_gene: TRBV28; j_gene: TRBJ1-5
CDR3aa: SALVPNGQF; abundance: .; v_gene: TRBV20-1; j_gene: TRBJ2-1
CDR3aa: ASGFLKEAYEQY; abundance: once; v_gene: TRBV12-5; j_gene: .
CDR3aa: ASSQGLAGGTDTQY; abundance: many; v_gene: TRBV4-2; j_gene: TRBJ2-3
CDR3aa: ASSQGDPSGTAEQY; abundance: .; v_gene: TRBV4-1; j_gene: TRBJ2-7
CDR3aa: SAPGGIDEQF; abundance: .; v_gene: TRBV29-1; j_gene: TRBJ2-1
CDR3aa: ASSLASIVYEQY; abundance: .; v_gene: TRBV11-2; j_gene: .
CDR3aa: SARTGGEFNQPQH; abundance: .; v_gene: TRBV20-1; j_gene: TRBJ1-5
CDR3aa: ATSRGRGREYNEQF; abundance: .; v_gene: TRBV15; j_gene: TRBJ2-1
CDR3aa: ASSLGVGRTEKLF; abundance: .; v_gene: TRBV12-3/TRBV12-4; j_gene: TRBJ1-4
CDR3aa: ASLTGPHTDTQY; abundance: few; v_gene: TRBV12-3/TRBV12-4; j_gene: TRBJ2-3
CDR3aa: ASSQGQNEAF; abundance: .; v_gene: TRBV4-1; j_gene: TRBJ1-1
CDR3aa: ASSYSKVLDEQY; abundance: .; v_gene: TRBV6-2/TRBV6-3; j_gene: TRBJ2-7
CDR3aa: ACQSGGNSPLH; abundance: .; v_gene: TRBV30; j_gene: TRBJ1-6
CDR3aa: ASSLDRVLGYT; abundance: .; v_gene: TRBV6-5; j_gene: TRBJ1-2
CDR3aa: ASSPTGGLNEKLF; abundance: few; v_gene: TRBV12-3/TRBV12-4; j_gene: TRBJ1-4
CDR3aa: ASSPTGTGVPDTQY; abundance: few; v_gene: TRBV6-5; j_gene: TRBJ2-3
CDR3aa: ASRRLGSYEQY; abundance: few; v_gene: TRBV12-3/TRBV12-4; j_gene: TRBJ2-7
CDR3aa: ASSLDRGGILTYEQY; abundance: .; v_gene: TRBV5-1; j_gene: TRBJ2-7
CDR3aa: ASSPRIADYNEQF; abundance: once; v_gene: TRBV5-1; j_gene: TRBJ2-1
CDR3aa: ASSLGLGEFNEQF; abundance: few; v_gene: TRBV7-7; j_gene: TRBJ2-1
CDR3aa: ATSREGAHEQY; abundance: .; v_gene: TRBV15; j_gene: TRBJ2-7
CDR3aa: ASSLGETDTQY; abundance: .; v_gene: TRBV13; j_gene: TRBJ2-3
CDR3aa: ASSPWTSDNSYEQY; abundance: .; v_gene: TRBV5-1; j_gene: .